Following are 3 T cell receptor beta chains from one sample sequenced in a study of cytomegalovirus exposure and HLA in healthy donors. The PCR made use of 60 Vbeta and 13 Jbeta primers. Libraries were prepared by immunoSEQ multiplex PCR; TCRdb keeps only in-frame clonotypes and omits some of them. Of roughly 160,000 clones in the sample, approximately 79% were seen once. What was sequenced was PBMCs. The receptors derive from a man in his fifties or sixties in good health and CMV-seropositive.

This clone was detected once. The rearrangement uses TRBV7-2 and TRBJ2-7, with 9 bases matching TRBD2. The CDR3 runs 17 residues. The germline CDR1 and CDR2 sequences are SGHTA and FQGNSA. V trimming: 1 base; J trimming: 4 bases; junction bases outside the gene matches: 11. The CDR3 region has the DNA TGTGCCAGCAGCTTAGGGATTGGGACTAGCAGGGGGTACGAGCAGTACTTC. Translation: CASSLGIGTSRGYEQYF.

This clone was counted a single time. The CDR3 sequence: CASSWRAPGFTQYF. CDR3 nucleotides: TGTGCCAGCAGCTGGAGGGCCCCGGGGTTTACCCAGTACTTC. V usage is TRBV5-6 and J usage is TRBJ2-5, with D possibly matching TRBD2 (6 bases). The germline V and J ends were trimmed by 3 bases and 8 bases, with 17 bases remaining between them. This CDR3 has 14 residues. Germline loops: CDR1 SGHDT, CDR2 YYEEEE.

This clone occurred once. The chain combines TRBV11-1 with TRBJ2-3; TRBD2 aligns across 12 bases. Germline CDR1 and CDR2: SGHAT and FQDESV (reference sequence). There are 17 residues in the CDR3. Trimming cost V 5 bases and J 0 bases; bases outside gene matches: 6. CDR3 sequence reads: CASSRTGTSGSTDTQYF. The CDR3, as DNA: TGTGCCAGCAGCAGGACAGGGACTAGCGGGAGCACAGATACGCAGTATTTT.